These 13 T cell receptor beta chains came from one sample sequenced in a study of blood T cells in healthy people across ages. The use of a sample-barcoded 5' primer and a J-beta primer mix characterized a second PCR of roughly 6 to 12 cycles. TCRdb independently ran MiXCR on the 5' RACE reads; one entry per CDR3 protein. The sample yields 790,000 or so distinct CDR3 sequences, roughly 56% seen once. The sample taken for sequencing was blood. These receptors were collected from a man aged 35 to 55 in good health.

V usage is TRBV20-1 and J usage is TRBJ1-4; D is perhaps TRBD1 (5 bases). CDR1 and CDR2 from the germline V gene are DFQATT and SNEGSKA (reference sequence). The CDR3 sequence is 15 residues long. V was trimmed by 0 bases and J by 7 bases, leaving 15 bases between them. CDR3 bases: TGCAGTGCTAGAGATATGGGGGGTGTAAGTGAAAAACTGTTTTTT. Protein product: CSARDMGGVSEKLFF.

This chain connects TRBV5-1 to TRBJ2-4; D gene ambiguous. The assigned J gene may be wrong: the sequence end matches TRBJ2-7 better. This CDR3 is built from 15 residues. Germline V gene lookup returns CDR1 SGHRS and CDR2 YFSETQ. Written as DNA, the CDR3 is TGCGCCAGCAGCTTGGATGGGTTAGGTGGGGACGAGCAGTACTTC. Translated: CASSLDGLGGDEQYF.

The chain carries TRBV20-1 and TRBJ2-5, with D perhaps matching TRBD2 (5 bases). This CDR3 spans 13 amino acids. Per the germline V gene, CDR1 is DFQATT and CDR2 is SNEGSKA (reference sequence). Trimming shortened V by 0 bases and J by 7 bases, and 12 bases separated the two germline ends. The DNA for the CDR3 is TGCAGTGCTAGAGACGCCGGGATAGGGACCCAGTACTTC. Its translation: CSARDAGIGTQYF.

This chain uses TRBV6-4 with TRBJ1-5; D unclear. This CDR3 region has 14 residues. Germline assignment: CDR1 MRHNA and CDR2 SNTAGT. The germline V and J ends were trimmed by 3 bases and 2 bases, with 8 bases remaining between them. Here the CDR3 reads CASSDLTGNQPQHF. CDR3 sequence (DNA): TGTGCCAGCAGTGATCTTACAGGCAATCAGCCCCAGCATTTT.

This clonotype was seen more than once but under ten times. This rearrangement joins TRBV24-1 to TRBJ2-3, with 7 bases fitting TRBD1. The length of the CDR3 is 20 residues. Trimming at V came to 3 bases and at J to 4 bases, leaving 21 bases not matched to a gene. Germline V gene data show CDR1 as KGHDR and CDR2 as SFDVKD. The CDR3 nucleotides are TGTGCCACCAGTGATCCACGTCCCTTGACACCGGGACAGATAGCAGATACGCAGTATTTT. This sequence encodes CATSDPRPLTPGQIADTQYF.

This clonotype appeared a few times. V usage is TRBV7-2 and J usage is TRBJ2-7; tentative D call: TRBD1 (6 bases). The CDR3 length is 12 residues. V lost 5 bases to trimming and J lost 5 bases, with 10 bases between them. From germline, CDR1 is SGHTA and CDR2 FQGNSA. This CDR3 reads CASSIRGNEQYF. The CDR3 DNA reads as TGTGCCAGCAGCATTAGGGGGAACGAGCAGTACTTC.

The genes are TRBV10-2 and TRBJ1-4, with TRBD1 matching 8 bases. The V gene end was trimmed by 7 bases and the J gene end by 8 bases; junction bases not matched to a gene: 9. Germline V gene lookup returns CDR1 WSHSY and CDR2 SAAADI. The CDR3 is 14 amino acids. This CDR3 reads CASTKDRASEKLFF. CDR3 bases: TGCGCCAGCACAAAGGACAGGGCGTCCGAAAAACTGTTTTTT.

This clonotype was observed a few times. The gene calls are TRBV4-3 and TRBJ2-7; tentatively, D is TRBD1 (6 bases). The CDR3 consists of 16 residues. Trimming shortened V by 0 bases and J by 3 bases, and 15 bases separated the two germline ends. Looked up from germline, CDR1 is LGHNA and CDR2 is YSLEER. CDR3: CASSQDAGAIIYEQYF. CDR3 sequence (DNA): TGCGCCAGCAGCCAAGATGCAGGGGCGATCATCTACGAGCAGTACTTC.

V is TRBV7-8 and J is TRBJ1-6; tentatively, D is TRBD1 (5 bases). This CDR3 has 13 residues. Looked up from germline, CDR1 is SGHVS and CDR2 is FQNEAQ. Trimming shortened V by 6 bases and J by 12 bases, and 15 bases separated the two germline ends. The CDR3 is CASSQGFVEPLHF. The CDR3 DNA reads as TGTGCCAGCAGTCAGGGATTTGTTGAACCCCTCCACTTT.

The genes are TRBV13 and TRBJ2-5; 7 nucleotides align to TRBD1. Germline V gene sequence: CDR1 PRHDT, CDR2 FYEKMQ (reference sequence). The CDR3 contains 14 residues. V lost 5 bases, J lost 2 bases, and 5 bases stayed unmatched. CDR3: CASSTSDRQETQYF. The CDR3 coding sequence is TGTGCCAGCAGCACATCGGACAGGCAAGAGACCCAGTACTTC.

V is TRBV7-6 and J is TRBJ2-5, with D perhaps matching TRBD1 (6 bases). The CDR3 is 16 amino acids. CDR1 SGHVS and CDR2 FNYEAQ come from the germline V gene. V shed 5 bases and J shed 1 base, with 17 bases lying between them. CDR3 sequence reads: CASSIPGQGSQETQYF. In DNA, the CDR3 is TGTGCCAGCAGCATACCTGGTCAGGGGTCCCAAGAGACCCAGTACTTC.

The chain is built from TRBV27 and TRBJ2-1; TRBD1 is a possible D gene (6 bases). The CDR3 extends over 14 amino acids. Per germline, CDR1 MNHEY and CDR2 SMNVEV (reference sequence). V was clipped by 0 bases and J by 6 bases, with 9 bases between them. In DNA, the CDR3 is TGTGCCAGCAGTTTATCGGACAGCTTCAATGAGCAGTTCTTC. This gives the protein CASSLSDSFNEQFF.

In its sample, this clonotype was seen a few times. This chain connects TRBV6-1 to TRBJ2-1; 11 bases match TRBD1. CDR3 size: 16 residues. Germline V gene sequence: CDR1 MNHNS, CDR2 SASEGT. V gave up 5 bases and J gave up 6 bases; unmatched junction bases: 9. The CDR3 nucleotides read TGTGCCAGCAGTCCATCCTCCGGGACAGGGGGCAATGAGCAGTTCTTC. Amino acid sequence: CASSPSSGTGGNEQFF.